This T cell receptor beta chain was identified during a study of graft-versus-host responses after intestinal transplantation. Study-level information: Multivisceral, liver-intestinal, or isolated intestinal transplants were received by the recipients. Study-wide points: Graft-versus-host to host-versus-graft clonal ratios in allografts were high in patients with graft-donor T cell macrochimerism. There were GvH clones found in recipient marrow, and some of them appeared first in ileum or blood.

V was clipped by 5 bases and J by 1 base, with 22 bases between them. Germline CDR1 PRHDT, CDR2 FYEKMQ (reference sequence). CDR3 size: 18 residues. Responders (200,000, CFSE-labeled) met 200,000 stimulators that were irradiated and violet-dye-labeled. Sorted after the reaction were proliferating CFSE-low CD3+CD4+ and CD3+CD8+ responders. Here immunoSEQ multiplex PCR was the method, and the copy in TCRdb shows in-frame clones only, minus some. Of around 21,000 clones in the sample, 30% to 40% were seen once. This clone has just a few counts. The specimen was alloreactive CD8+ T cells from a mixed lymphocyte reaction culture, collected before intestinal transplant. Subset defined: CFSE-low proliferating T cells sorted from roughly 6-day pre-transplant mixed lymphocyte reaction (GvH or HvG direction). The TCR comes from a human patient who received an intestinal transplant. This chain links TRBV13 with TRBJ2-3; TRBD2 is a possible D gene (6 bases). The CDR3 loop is CASSRAVADAGGTDTQYF. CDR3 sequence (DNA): TGTGCCAGCAGCCGTGCCGTAGCGGACGCCGGTGGCACAGATACGCAGTATTTT.